What follows describes a single TCR beta chain. The CDR3 runs to 12 residues. V was shortened by 6 bases and J by 10 bases, with 10 bases between the two germline ends. The germline CDR1 and CDR2 sequences are SEHNR and FQNEAQ (reference sequence). The sample is drawn from a study of blood T cell repertoires in COVID-19. As handled by the study authors: Reference gene primer amplification gave nucleated cell count estimates. This table comes from immunoSEQ multiplex PCR, and its TCRdb copy is limited to in-frame clones, with some not included. That table furnishes V, J and clone size, whereas the DNA furnished D and trimming. The table has 350,000 to 500,000 clones, approximately 91% seen once. The study drew participants aged about 18 to 89 years from fewer than 30 US areas. Within 2 weeks of study entry, exposed participants had contacted a PCR-confirmed or clinician-diagnosed COVID-19 case.

The sequence was collected from a woman aged 18-35 years who had been exposed to COVID-19. The sequencing sample was made of PBMCs or T cells enriched from blood (not recorded which). The chain has TRBV7-9 and TRBJ1-6; D gene ambiguous. The CDR3 bases are TGTGCCAGCAGGTCTGGTCAGTCACCCCTCCACTTT. Protein: CASRSGQSPLHF. Using reference TRBV7-9 and TRBJ1-6 for the parts outside the CDR3, the full variable domain is DTGVSQNPRHKITKRGQNVTFRCDPISEHNRLYWYRQTLGQGPEFLTYFQNEAQLEKSRLLSDRFSAERPKGSFSTLEIQRTEQGDSAMYLCASRSGQSPLHFGNGTRLTVT.